What follows are 7 T cell receptor beta chains derived from one specimen sequenced in a study of T-cell reconstitution after alpha-beta-depleted transplantation in children. For TCRbeta, the library was prepared with unique molecular identifiers. TCRdb re-analysed the PCR reads in MiXCR, keeping a single row per CDR3 protein. Of 330,000 or so distinct CDR3 sequences detected, 10% appear once; the ten largest clones hold less than 8%. Specimen: PBMCs, collected before TCRalphabeta/CD19-depleted stem cell transplant. The receptor source for this set is a boy younger than two with acute myeloid leukemia, due to receive a stem cell transplant.

At least ten counts were recorded for this clonotype. The chain joins TRBV27 to TRBJ1-2, with 7 positions matching TRBD1. CDR1 MNHEY and CDR2 SMNVEV come from the germline V gene (reference sequence). The V gene end was trimmed by 4 bases and the J gene end by 7 bases; junction bases not matched to a gene: 6. The CDR3 totals 13 residues. CDR3 DNA: TGTGCCAGCAGTTCCCACGACAGGGTTGGCTACACCTTC. Translation gives CASSSHDRVGYTF.

With respect to this clonotype: A much larger clone sits a single nucleotide away, making a read error possible. This chain connects TRBV5-5 to TRBJ2-2, with a tentative D call TRBD1 (5 bases). CDR1 and CDR2 from the germline V gene are SGHKS and YYEKEE (reference sequence). The CDR3 is made up of 15 amino acids. The CDR3 is CASSYQGPNSGELFF. CDR3 nucleotide sequence: TGTGCCAGCAGCTATCAGGGTCCGAACTCCGGGGAGCTGTTTTTT.

This clonotype has at least ten counts. The chain combines TRBV12-3 or TRBV12-4 with TRBJ1-1, with D tentatively TRBD1 (5 bases). The CDR3 is 13 amino acids. V was trimmed by 6 bases and J by 8 bases, leaving 16 bases between them. CDR3 loop: CASSIQEASEAFF. As DNA, the CDR3 is TGTGCCAGCAGCATACAGGAGGCCTCGGAAGCTTTCTTT.

This clonotype was seen many times. The V gene is TRBV7-2, the J gene TRBJ2-7, with TRBD2 identical over 11 bases. V dropped 6 bases and J dropped 2; count of bases not matched to a gene: 9. The CDR3 is 16 amino acids. Germline V gene lookup returns CDR1 SGHTA and CDR2 FQGNSA. This CDR3 is CASSHVAGGSAYEQYF. As DNA, the CDR3 is TGTGCCAGCAGTCACGTAGCGGGGGGGAGTGCCTACGAGCAGTACTTC.

This clonotype appeared many times. The chain carries TRBV7-2 and TRBJ1-2; TRBD1 matches at 7 bases. Germline loops: CDR1 SGHTA, CDR2 FQGNSA. Trimming took 5 bases from V and 7 from J; bases not matched to a gene: 7. This CDR3 comprises 13 residues. CDR3 nucleotide sequence: TGTGCCAGCAGCCCCGGGACAGTCGTTGGCTACACCTTC. Amino acids: CASSPGTVVGYTF.

In this sample, this clonotype turned up many times. The gene calls are TRBV5-1 and TRBJ1-1; the D is unclear. V shed 0 bases and J shed 3 bases, with 3 bases lying between them. Germline V gene sequence: CDR1 SGHRS, CDR2 YFSETQ. CDR3 length equals 12 residues. The CDR3 nucleotides read TGCGCCAGCAGCTTGGTCGACACTGAAGCTTTCTTT. Amino acid sequence: CASSLVDTEAFF.

As regards this clonotype: A much larger clonotype is one base distant, so this may be a read error. V usage is TRBV12-3 or TRBV12-4 and J usage is TRBJ2-2; no reliable D call. The CDR3 covers 15 residues. Trimming removed 7 bases at V and 2 bases at J, with 14 bases between. CDR3 region: CASTSGSTNTGELFF. In DNA form, the CDR3 reads TGTGCCAGCACTTCCGGGTCTACCAACACCGGGGAGCTGTTTTTT.